Each of the 2 T cell receptor beta chains below was sequenced from the same sample in a study of blood T cells in healthy people across ages. Using a J-beta primer mix together with a sample-barcoded 5' primer, a second PCR was run for about 6 to 12 cycles. TCRdb fed the 5' RACE reads into MiXCR, producing one record per CDR3 protein. This sample has some 1,000,000 distinct CDR3 sequences; almost 25% occur once, and the top ten carry approximately 0.71%. These data were likewise used in another study, on T cells of mothers and their children.

The sequencing input was blood. Receptors originate from a girl aged 2 to 10 in good health.

Only a few counts were recorded for this clonotype. This rearrangement joins TRBV29-1 to TRBJ2-1, with D uncertain. Looked up from germline, CDR1 is SQVTM and CDR2 is ANQGSEA. This CDR3 is 14 amino acids long. V lost 6 bases and J 2 bases, leaving 14 bases between the germline ends. CDR3 sequence reads: CSVISGSAYNEQFF. The CDR3 DNA reads as TGCAGCGTGATTTCGGGTTCAGCCTACAATGAGCAGTTCTTC.

This chain joins TRBV7-2 and TRBJ2-7; D remains unclear. V was pared by 1 base and J by 3 bases, with 13 bases between. CDR3 length equals 15 residues. Germline loops: CDR1 SGHTA, CDR2 FQGNSA. CDR3 in DNA: TGTGCCAGCAGCTTAGGTGGCCTAGAGAACTACGAGCAGTACTTC. It codes for CASSLGGLENYEQYF.